The present T cell receptor (beta chain) was sequenced within a study of blood T cell repertoires in COVID-19. The table came from immunoSEQ multiplex PCR; TCRdb's copy has only in-frame clones and leaves some out. This sample has fewer than 500,000 clones; around 86% occur once, and the top ten carry roughly 1.4%. V was clipped by 2 bases and J by 6 bases; unmatched bases: 12. The germline V gene encodes CDR1 WSHSY and CDR2 SAAADI. This CDR3 is built from 19 residues. Sequencing was performed on peripheral blood. The genes are TRBV10-2 and TRBJ2-1, with 14 bases identical to TRBD2. The origin of this receptor is a woman between 25 and 40 years old with active or convalescent COVID-19. CDR3: CASSEGSGLAGAGANEQFF. In DNA, the CDR3 is TGCGCCAGCAGTGAGGGCTCGGGACTAGCGGGAGCGGGGGCCAATGAGCAGTTCTTC.